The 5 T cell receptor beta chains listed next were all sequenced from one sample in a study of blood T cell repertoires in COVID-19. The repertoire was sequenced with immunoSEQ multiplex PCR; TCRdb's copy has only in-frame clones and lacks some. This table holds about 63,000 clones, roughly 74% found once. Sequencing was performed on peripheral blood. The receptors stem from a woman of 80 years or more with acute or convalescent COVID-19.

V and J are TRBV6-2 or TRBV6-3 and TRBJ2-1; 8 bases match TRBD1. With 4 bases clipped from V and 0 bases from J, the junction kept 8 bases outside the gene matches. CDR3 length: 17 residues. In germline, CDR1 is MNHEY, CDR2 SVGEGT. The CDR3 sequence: CASSWVTGEISYNEQFF. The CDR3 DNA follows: TGTGCCAGCAGTTGGGTGACAGGGGAAATCTCCTACAATGAGCAGTTCTTC.

CDR3 sequence (DNA): TGCGCCAGCAGCACTGGACAGGGGGGCGAGCAGTACTTC. It codes for CASSTGQGGEQYF. The chain employs TRBV5-1 and TRBJ2-7, with 10 bases that match TRBD1. Germline values: CDR1 SGHRS, CDR2 YFSETQ. CDR3 length equals 13 residues. The V and J ends lost 4 bases and 6 bases, in that order; junction bases with no gene match: 4.

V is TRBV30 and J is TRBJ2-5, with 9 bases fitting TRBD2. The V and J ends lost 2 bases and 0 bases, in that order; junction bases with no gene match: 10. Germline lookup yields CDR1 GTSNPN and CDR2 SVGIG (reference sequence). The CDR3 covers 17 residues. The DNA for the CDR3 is TGTGCCTGGAGTCCGCCTAGCGGGACCCTATACCAAGAGACCCAGTACTTC. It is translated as CAWSPPSGTLYQETQYF.

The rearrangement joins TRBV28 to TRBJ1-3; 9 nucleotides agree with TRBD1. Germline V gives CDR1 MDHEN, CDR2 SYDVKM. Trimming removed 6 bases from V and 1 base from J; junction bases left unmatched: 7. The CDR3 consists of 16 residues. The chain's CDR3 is CASRGTGGNSGNTIYF. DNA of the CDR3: TGTGCCAGCAGGGGTACAGGGGGCAATTCTGGAAACACCATATATTTT.

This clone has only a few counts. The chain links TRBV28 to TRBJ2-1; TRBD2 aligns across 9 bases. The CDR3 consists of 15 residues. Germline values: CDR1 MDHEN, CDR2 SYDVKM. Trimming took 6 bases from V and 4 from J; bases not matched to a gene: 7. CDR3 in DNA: TGTGCCAGCAGCCGGGCTAGCGGGATATACAATGAGCAGTTCTTC. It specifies CASSRASGIYNEQFF.